These 17 T cell receptor beta chains were all obtained from the same sample, sequenced in a study of CD8+CD57+ T cells in acquired aplastic anemia. Both TCR beta VDJ combination and CDR3 sequence profiling were carried out. Genomic DNA was the template for this profiling. TCRdb fed the reads into MiXCR, producing one record per CDR3 protein. The sample comprises fewer than 200,000 distinct CDR3 sequences, 65% to 75% of which are singletons, and around 45% rests with the top ten. The patients chosen for sequencing had shown expansion of CD8+CD57+ cells (detected by flow cytometry). The specimen was sorted CD4+, CD8+, or CD8+CD57+ T cells (not recorded which) from PBMCs. Receptors originate from a human donor with aplastic anemia.

This chain links TRBV7-8 with TRBJ1-5; unclear D gene. The CDR3 loop spans 14 amino acids. Trimming left V 3 bases short and J 0 bases short, with 6 bases between. Germline V gene lookup returns CDR1 SGHVS and CDR2 FQNEAQ. CDR3 in amino acids: CASSFGPSNQPQHF. The CDR3 DNA reads TGTGCCAGCAGCTTTGGACCTAGCAATCAGCCCCAGCATTTT.

The chain carries TRBV10-3 and TRBJ1-6; TRBD1 aligns across 9 bases. Germline lookup yields CDR1 ENHRY and CDR2 SYGVKD. Germline trimming cut 3 bases from V and 9 bases from J; bases unmatched to any gene: 3. This CDR3 is built from 14 residues. CDR3: CAISEGTGISPLHF. CDR3 sequence (DNA): TGTGCCATCAGTGAAGGGACAGGGATTTCACCCCTCCACTTT.

The chain recombines TRBV12-3 or TRBV12-4 with TRBJ2-6; D possibly matches TRBD1 or TRBD2 (6 bases each). The V end was cut by 5 bases, the J end by 3 bases, with 17 bases between. This CDR3 comprises 17 residues. The CDR3, as DNA: TGTGCCAGCAGTGCCTCACGGGGGCTTGGTGGGGCCAACGTCCTGACTTTC. Residues: CASSASRGLGGANVLTF.

This clonotype was detected a few times. The genes are TRBV7-9 and TRBJ1-6, with 9 bases that match TRBD1. The CDR3 totals 14 residues. Germline V gene lookup returns CDR1 SEHNR and CDR2 FQNEAQ (reference sequence). Trimming took 5 bases from V and 7 from J; bases not matched to a gene: 3. CDR3 DNA sequence: TGTGCCAGCAGCAAGGACAGGGGCAATTCACCCCTCCACTTT. Translation: CASSKDRGNSPLHF.

This clonotype was seen only once. The rearrangement uses TRBV10-2 and TRBJ2-7; 7 nucleotides line up with TRBD1. The CDR3 sequence is 14 residues long. Germline V gene lookup returns CDR1 WSHSY and CDR2 SAAADI. V trimming: 5 bases; J trimming: 6 bases; junction bases outside the gene matches: 10. The DNA for the CDR3 is TGCGCCAGCAGTAGACAGGGCCAGATCTCCGAGCAGTACTTC. Protein sequence: CASSRQGQISEQYF.

The table lists this clonotype with a few counts. V is TRBV29-1 and J is TRBJ2-6; D gene uncertain. CDR1 and CDR2 from the germline V gene are SQVTM and ANQGSEA. The CDR3 spans 16 residues. The V gene lost 5 bases and the J gene lost 1 base, with 15 bases spanning the gap. The CDR3 protein is CSVLPLDLSGANVLTF. The CDR3 nucleotides read TGCAGCGTTCTCCCTCTAGACCTGTCTGGGGCCAACGTCCTGACTTTC.

V and J are TRBV20-1 and TRBJ2-3; D not certain. The CDR3 spans 12 residues. Between the trimmed V and J ends, which lost 7 bases and 2 bases, there was a span of 10 bases. The germline CDR1 and CDR2 sequences are DFQATT and SNEGSKA (reference sequence). This CDR3 reads CSGSGDTDTQYF. For the CDR3, the DNA is TGCAGTGGTTCTGGGGACACAGATACGCAGTATTTT.

This clonotype was seen only once. The rearrangement joins TRBV7-6 to TRBJ2-7, with a weak D call TRBD1 (5 bases). V was shortened by 0 bases and J by 4 bases, with 10 bases between the two germline ends. The CDR3 is made up of 14 amino acids. Germline V lookup: CDR1 SGHVS, CDR2 FNYEAQ. Written as DNA, the CDR3 is TGTGCCAGCAGCTTAGCGCCAGGGCCATACGAGCAGTACTTC. It translates to CASSLAPGPYEQYF.

This sequence joins TRBV20-1 and TRBJ2-7; 9 bases match TRBD1. J was trimmed by 4 bases and V by 0 bases; bases with no gene match: 7. The CDR3 sequence is 15 residues long. Germline loops: CDR1 DFQATT, CDR2 SNEGSKA (reference sequence). The CDR3 loop reads CSARDGGTGSYEQYF. CDR3 DNA sequence: TGCAGTGCTAGAGATGGCGGGACAGGGTCGTACGAGCAGTACTTC.

The chain links TRBV10-2 to TRBJ2-1; D uncertain. Germline V gives CDR1 WSHSY, CDR2 SAAADI. There are 15 residues in the CDR3. The ends were cut back, 0 bases at V and 1 base at J, with 7 bases in the middle. The CDR3 nucleotides are TGCGCCAGCAGTGAGTCGTACTTATCCTACAATGAGCAGTTCTTC. Translation gives CASSESYLSYNEQFF.

This chain joins TRBV7-9 and TRBJ1-1, with TRBD1 matching 7 bases. The V gene end was trimmed by 5 bases and the J gene end by 7 bases; junction bases not matched to a gene: 10. The CDR3 contains 14 residues. From germline, CDR1 is SEHNR and CDR2 FQNEAQ (reference sequence). The CDR3 region is CASSDNSRGGEAFF. CDR3 in DNA: TGTGCCAGCAGCGACAATTCCAGGGGGGGTGAAGCTTTCTTT.

V gene TRBV7-2 combines with J gene TRBJ1-2, with 7 bases identical to TRBD1. Looked up from germline, CDR1 is SGHTA and CDR2 is FQGNSA. Germline trimming cut 7 bases from V and 3 bases from J; bases unmatched to any gene: 5. The CDR3 is 13 residues long. CDR3 region: CASNPGQHYGYTF. Written as DNA, the CDR3 is TGTGCCAGCAACCCGGGACAGCACTATGGCTACACCTTC.

This clonotype was detected a few times. The chain combines TRBV12-3 or TRBV12-4 with TRBJ2-7; 8 bases map to TRBD1. Germline trimming cut 2 bases from V and 3 bases from J; bases unmatched to any gene: 3. This CDR3 has 14 amino acids. The CDR3, as DNA: TGTGCCAGCAGTTTAACAGGGGGAGGCTACGAGCAGTACTTC. It yields the protein CASSLTGGGYEQYF.

This chain uses TRBV20-1 with TRBJ1-6, with D perhaps TRBD1 (5 bases). Per the germline V gene, CDR1 is DFQATT and CDR2 is SNEGSKA (reference sequence). V gave up 0 bases and J gave up 9 bases, with 27 bases separating them. This CDR3 contains 19 residues. The CDR3: CSAREGLLSGTPLGSPLHF. As DNA, the CDR3 is TGCAGTGCTAGAGAGGGACTGCTCTCAGGGACCCCCCTTGGTTCACCCCTCCACTTT.

This chain connects TRBV19 to TRBJ1-2, with TRBD1 identical over 7 bases. The J segment lost 5 bases and the V segment lost 6 bases, leaving 12 bases of the junction unmatched. Germline CDR1 and CDR2: LNHDA and SQIVND (reference sequence). This CDR3 has 15 residues. As DNA, the CDR3 is TGTGCCAGTAGGCGACCCGGGACAGAAAGATATGGCTACACCTTC. It is translated as CASRRPGTERYGYTF.

V gene TRBV10-3 combines with J gene TRBJ2-1, with 8 bases fitting TRBD2. The CDR3 sequence is 14 residues long. The junction had 7 bases not matched to a gene; V was cut back by 5 bases and J by 7 bases. Per the germline V gene, CDR1 is ENHRY and CDR2 is SYGVKD. As DNA, the CDR3 is TGTGCCATCAGTAGTAGCGGGGCCTTAAATGAGCAGTTCTTC. Its translation is CAISSSGALNEQFF.

This rearrangement joins TRBV19 to TRBJ1-1; no clear D gene. Germline V lookup: CDR1 LNHDA, CDR2 SQIVND (reference sequence). The CDR3 is 11 residues long. V gave up 8 bases and J gave up 6 bases, with 10 bases separating them. The CDR3 sequence: CASGLYPEAFF. The CDR3 DNA follows: TGTGCCAGTGGATTATACCCTGAAGCTTTCTTT.